This record concerns one T cell receptor (beta chain) sequence. The sample comes from a study of blood T cell repertoires in COVID-19. Study summary: T cells, B-cell-depleted T cells, or PBMCs supplied cDNA or gDNA.

Original processing notes: Researchers report that nucleated cell counts were estimated from reference gene primer amplification. Sequenced by immunoSEQ multiplex PCR; TCRdb stores in-frame clones only, minus some. V, J and clone size are those of that table, while D and trimming were read from the DNA. The sample holds fewer than 150,000 clones; around 83% are singletons and the top ten take around 4.7%. From germline, CDR1 is SGDLS and CDR2 YYNGEE. The V end lost 2 bases, the J end lost 10 bases, and 19 bases lay between the germline ends. The CDR3 sequence is 16 residues long. The TCR comes from a human donor in a cohort sampled during active COVID-19. J is TRBJ1-6 and V is TRBV9; D perhaps matches TRBD1 (5 bases). Input material: peripheral blood. As DNA, the CDR3 is TGTGCCAGCAGCGTGGGACCGGGGGAAAGTGACTCACCCCTCCACTTT. It yields the protein CASSVGPGESDSPLHF.